The sequence of this T cell receptor beta chain was determined in a study of cytomegalovirus exposure and HLA in healthy donors. Study results and limitations: Listed as cytomegalovirus-associated were 164 TCR beta chains. Highly shared sequence variants in one cluster were likely a sequencing artifact. Prior analysis indicated that the majority of TCR beta V segments exhibited productivity approximately 87% or approximately 30% of the time. The classifier was said to identify cytomegalovirus status with high specificity and sensitivity.

Use of 60 Vbeta and 13 Jbeta primers characterized the PCR. Assay used: immunoSEQ multiplex PCR; TCRdb lists only in-frame clones, some missing. Of about 190,000 clones listed, roughly 86% are singletons. Turning to this clone: Its target is unknown.

CDR3 length: 17 amino acids. Trimming shortened V by 8 bases and J by 1 base, and 21 bases separated the two germline ends. Germline V gene lookup returns CDR1 SGHNT and CDR2 YENEEA. This rearrangement joins TRBV11-3 to TRBJ1-5, with D possibly being TRBD1 (6 bases). This sequence was found in a woman aged 18 to 35 in good health and CMV-seronegative. The sequenced sample was PBMCs. For the CDR3, the DNA is TGTGCCAGCGACTCCCACACAGGGATGGACAGCAATCAGCCCCAGCATTTT. This gives the protein CASDSHTGMDSNQPQHF.